This T cell receptor beta chain was identified during a study of a mutant IDH1 vaccine in newly diagnosed glioma. In the study overall: Patients were started on vaccination 4-6 weeks after radiotherapy alone, or with temozolomide cycles.

Time point described: week 47, end of study. A 20-mer mutant IDH1 peptide at 300 ug was injected subcutaneously with topical imiquimod. The study gave patients eight vaccinations in weeks 1, 3, 5, 7, 11, 15, 19, 23. Turning to this clone: Its antigen is unidentified.

V lost 2 bases and J lost 3; bases outside the gene matches: 6. Looked up from germline, CDR1 is SQVTM and CDR2 is ANQGSEA. The length of the CDR3 is 14 residues. TCRdb keeps only in-frame clones here, not all; method: immunoSEQ multiplex PCR. The table records approximately 50,000 clones, roughly 80% of them present only once. The rearrangement uses TRBV29-1 and TRBJ1-1; 7 bases align to TRBD1. Here the sequenced sample was PBMCs, taken from a glioma patient whose treatment included an IDH1 peptide vaccine. This receptor was obtained from a woman between 50 and 59 years old with glioma. The CDR3 DNA reads as TGCAGCGTTGAACATAGCGGACAGGACACTGAAGCTTTCTTT. This codes for CSVEHSGQDTEAFF.